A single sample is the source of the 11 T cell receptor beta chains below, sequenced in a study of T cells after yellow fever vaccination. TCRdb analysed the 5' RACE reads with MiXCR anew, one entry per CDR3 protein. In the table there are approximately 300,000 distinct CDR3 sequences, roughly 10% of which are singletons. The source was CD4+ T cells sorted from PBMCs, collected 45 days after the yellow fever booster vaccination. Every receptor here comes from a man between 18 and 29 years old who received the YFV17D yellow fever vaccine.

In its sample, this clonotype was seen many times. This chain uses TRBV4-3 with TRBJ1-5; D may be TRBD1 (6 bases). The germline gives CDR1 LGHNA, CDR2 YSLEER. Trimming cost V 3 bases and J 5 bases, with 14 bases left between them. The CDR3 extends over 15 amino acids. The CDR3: CASSHVHREDQPQHF. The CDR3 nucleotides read TGCGCCAGCAGCCACGTGCACAGGGAAGATCAGCCCCAGCATTTT.

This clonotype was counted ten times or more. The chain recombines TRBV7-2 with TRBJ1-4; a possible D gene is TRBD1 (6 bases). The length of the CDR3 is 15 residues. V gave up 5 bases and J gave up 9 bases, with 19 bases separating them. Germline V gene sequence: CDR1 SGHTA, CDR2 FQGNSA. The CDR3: CASSPPGGNPKKLFF. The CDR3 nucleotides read TGTGCCAGCAGCCCCCCGGGGGGCAACCCCAAAAAACTGTTTTTT. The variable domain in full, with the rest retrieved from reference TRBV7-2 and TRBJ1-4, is GAGVSQSPSNKVTEKGKDVELRCDPISGHTALYWYRQSLGQGLEFLIYFQGNSAPDKSGLPSDRFSAERTGGSVSTLTIQRTQQEDSAVYLCASSPPGGNPKKLFFGSGTQLSVL.

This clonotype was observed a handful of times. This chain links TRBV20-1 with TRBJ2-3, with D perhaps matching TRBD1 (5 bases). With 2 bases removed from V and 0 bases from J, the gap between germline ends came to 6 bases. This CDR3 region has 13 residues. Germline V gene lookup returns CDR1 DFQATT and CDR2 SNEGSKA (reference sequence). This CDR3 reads CSARRTSTDTQYF. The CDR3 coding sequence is TGCAGTGCTAGACGGACAAGCACAGATACGCAGTATTTT.

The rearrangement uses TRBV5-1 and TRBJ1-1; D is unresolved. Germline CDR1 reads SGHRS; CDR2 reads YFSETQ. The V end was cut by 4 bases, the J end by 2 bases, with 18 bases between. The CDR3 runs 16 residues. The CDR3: CASSPRENGVNTEAFF. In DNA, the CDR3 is TGCGCCAGCAGCCCCAGAGAGAATGGGGTAAACACTGAAGCTTTCTTT.

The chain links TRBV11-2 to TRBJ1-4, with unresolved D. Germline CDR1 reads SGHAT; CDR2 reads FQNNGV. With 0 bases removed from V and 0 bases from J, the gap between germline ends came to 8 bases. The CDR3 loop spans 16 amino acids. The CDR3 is CASSLERTATNEKLFF. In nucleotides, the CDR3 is TGTGCCAGCAGCTTAGAAAGGACGGCAACTAATGAAAAACTGTTTTTT.

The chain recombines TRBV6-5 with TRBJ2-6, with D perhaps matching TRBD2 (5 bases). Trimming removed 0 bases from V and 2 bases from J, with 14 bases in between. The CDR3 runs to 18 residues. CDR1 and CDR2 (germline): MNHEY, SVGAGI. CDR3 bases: TGTGCCAGCAGTTACTCGCGACCGGGAAGTACTGGGGCCAACGTCCTGACTTTC. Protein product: CASSYSRPGSTGANVLTF.

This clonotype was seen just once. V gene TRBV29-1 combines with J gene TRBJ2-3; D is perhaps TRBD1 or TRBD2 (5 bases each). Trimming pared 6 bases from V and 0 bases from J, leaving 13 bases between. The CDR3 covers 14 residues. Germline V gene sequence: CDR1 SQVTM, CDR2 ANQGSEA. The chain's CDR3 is CSVAGTESTDTQYF. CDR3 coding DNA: TGCAGCGTCGCCGGGACGGAAAGCACAGATACGCAGTATTTT.

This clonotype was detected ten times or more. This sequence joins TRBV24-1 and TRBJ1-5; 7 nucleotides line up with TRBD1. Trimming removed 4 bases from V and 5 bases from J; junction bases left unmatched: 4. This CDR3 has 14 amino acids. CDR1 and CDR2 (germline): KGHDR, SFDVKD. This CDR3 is CATSEAGGYQPQHF. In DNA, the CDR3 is TGTGCCACCAGTGAAGCAGGGGGGTATCAGCCCCAGCATTTT.

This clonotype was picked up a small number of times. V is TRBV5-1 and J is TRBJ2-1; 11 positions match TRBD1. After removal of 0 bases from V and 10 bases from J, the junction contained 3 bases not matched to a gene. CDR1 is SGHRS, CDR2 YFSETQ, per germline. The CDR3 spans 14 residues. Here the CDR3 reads CASSLGTGGEEQFF. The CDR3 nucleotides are TGCGCCAGCAGCTTGGGGACAGGGGGCGAAGAGCAGTTCTTC.

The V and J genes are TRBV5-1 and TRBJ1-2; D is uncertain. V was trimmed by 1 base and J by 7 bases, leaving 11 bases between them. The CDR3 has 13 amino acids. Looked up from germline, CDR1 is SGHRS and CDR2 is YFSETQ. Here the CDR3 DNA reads TGCGCCAGCAGCTTGTCTCCGGAAACTGGCTACACCTTC. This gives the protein CASSLSPETGYTF.

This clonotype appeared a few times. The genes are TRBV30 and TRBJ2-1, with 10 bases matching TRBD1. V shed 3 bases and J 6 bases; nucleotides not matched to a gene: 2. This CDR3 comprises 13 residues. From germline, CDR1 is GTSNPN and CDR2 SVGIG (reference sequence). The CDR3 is CAWRGTGVNEQFF. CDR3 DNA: TGTGCCTGGAGGGGGACAGGGGTCAATGAGCAGTTCTTC.